This T cell receptor beta chain originates from a study of a mutant IDH1 vaccine in newly diagnosed glioma. Study at large: Vaccinations were initiated 4-6 weeks following radiotherapy alone, or were given together with temozolomide cycles. Patients under treatment included approximately 60% males and 37.5% females and had a mean age of approximately 40 years.

From germline, CDR1 is SGHRS and CDR2 YFSETQ. Germline trimming cut 3 bases from V and 2 bases from J; bases unmatched to any gene: 3. CDR3 length: 15 residues. TCRdb keeps only in-frame clones here, not all; method: immunoSEQ multiplex PCR. The sample lists tens of thousands of clones, 75% to 85% occurring once. With respect to this clone: What it binds is not known.

Noted time point: week 11, during vaccination. Alongside topical imiquimod, each dose of vaccine comprised 300 ug of mutant IDH1 20-mer peptide. New WHO grade 3 or 4 IDH1-mutant, ATRX-lost astrocytomas were present in all donors. The V gene is TRBV5-1, the J gene TRBJ2-3; 10 nucleotides align to TRBD2. The clonotype originates from a man aged 50-59 years with glioma. The material was PBMCs, obtained from a glioma patient whose treatment included an IDH1 peptide vaccine. The CDR3 region has the DNA TGCGCCAGCAGCTCAGCGGGGGGGATCACAGATACGCAGTATTTT. This sequence encodes CASSSAGGITDTQYF.